The entry below gives a single T cell receptor beta chain sequence along with its context. The antigen is not known. The table came from immunoSEQ multiplex PCR; TCRdb's copy has only in-frame clones and leaves some out. The data contain over 110,000 clones, 80% to 95% of them singletons. Germline V CDR1 and CDR2: KGHDR, SFDVKD. V shed 0 bases and J shed 4 bases, with 11 bases lying between them. This CDR3 region has 15 residues. The record originates from a study of T cell responses to AZD1222 COVID-19 vaccine. Study-wide results and limits: After the peak T cell response, and only then, were repertoires sampled. Along spike, vaccine-associated CD4 TCRs were found throughout, with dominance at 160-218 and 743-854. Nearly half of unique spike-specific TCRs reportedly avoided B.1.351 and B.1.1.7 mutated regions.

Material: peripheral blood, obtained on day 0 of AZD1222 vaccination. The chain uses TRBV24-1 and TRBJ2-5; D is uncertain. The TCR was taken from an adult in good health. The DNA for the CDR3 is TGTGCCACCAGTGATTTGGGGCTGGGGTCAGAGACCCAGTACTTC. The encoded protein is CATSDLGLGSETQYF.